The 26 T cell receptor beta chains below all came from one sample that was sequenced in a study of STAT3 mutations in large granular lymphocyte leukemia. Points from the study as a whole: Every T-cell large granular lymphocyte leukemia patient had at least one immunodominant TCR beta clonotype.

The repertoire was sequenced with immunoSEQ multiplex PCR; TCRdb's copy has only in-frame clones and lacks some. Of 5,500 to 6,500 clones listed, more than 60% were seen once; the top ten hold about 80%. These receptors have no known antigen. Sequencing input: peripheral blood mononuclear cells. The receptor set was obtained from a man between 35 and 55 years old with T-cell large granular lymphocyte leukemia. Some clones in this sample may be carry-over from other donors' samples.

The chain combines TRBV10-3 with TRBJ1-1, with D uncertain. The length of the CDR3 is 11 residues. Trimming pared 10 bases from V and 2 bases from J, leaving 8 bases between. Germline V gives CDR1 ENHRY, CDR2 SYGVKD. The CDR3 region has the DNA TGTGCCACCGGAGGTAACACTGAAGCTTTCTTT. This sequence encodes CATGGNTEAFF.

Written as DNA, the CDR3 is TGTGCCTGCCAATTCGGGGGGGTCCAAGAGACCCAGTACTTC. Translated: CACQFGGVQETQYF. The chain recombines TRBV30 with TRBJ2-5; 8 nucleotides match TRBD2. CDR1 is GTSNPN and CDR2 is SVGIG in the germline V gene (reference sequence). This CDR3 is built from 14 residues. Germline trimming cut 6 bases from V and 1 base from J; bases unmatched to any gene: 7.

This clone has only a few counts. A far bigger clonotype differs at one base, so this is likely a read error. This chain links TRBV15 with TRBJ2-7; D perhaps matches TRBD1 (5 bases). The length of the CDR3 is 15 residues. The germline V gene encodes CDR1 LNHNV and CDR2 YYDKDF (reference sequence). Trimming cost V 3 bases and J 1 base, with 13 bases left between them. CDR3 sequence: CATSRGKGDSYEQYF. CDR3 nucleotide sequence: TGTGCCACCAGCAGGGGGAAAGGGGATTCCTACGAGCAGTACTTC.

The DNA for the CDR3 is TGTGCCAGCAGCCAAGGCGTGGGGATGAACACTGAAGCTTTCTTT. It specifies CASSQGVGMNTEAFF. This chain connects TRBV14 to TRBJ1-1; D is unclear. With 1 base removed from V and 0 bases from J, the gap between germline ends came to 9 bases. The CDR3 sequence is 15 residues long. In germline, CDR1 is SGHDN, CDR2 FVKESK.

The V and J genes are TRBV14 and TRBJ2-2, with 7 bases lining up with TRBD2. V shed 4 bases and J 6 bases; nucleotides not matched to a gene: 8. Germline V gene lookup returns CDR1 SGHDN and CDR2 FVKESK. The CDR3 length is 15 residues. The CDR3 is CASSLSSSGAGELFF. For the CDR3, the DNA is TGTGCCAGCAGCCTAAGTTCTAGCGGAGCCGGGGAGCTGTTTTTT.

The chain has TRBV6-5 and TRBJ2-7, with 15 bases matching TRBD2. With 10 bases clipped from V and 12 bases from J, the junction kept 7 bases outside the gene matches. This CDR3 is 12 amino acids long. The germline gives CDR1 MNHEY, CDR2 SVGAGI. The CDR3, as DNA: TGTGCCACGGGACTAGCGGGAGGTATGAGGTACTTC. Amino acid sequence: CATGLAGGMRYF.

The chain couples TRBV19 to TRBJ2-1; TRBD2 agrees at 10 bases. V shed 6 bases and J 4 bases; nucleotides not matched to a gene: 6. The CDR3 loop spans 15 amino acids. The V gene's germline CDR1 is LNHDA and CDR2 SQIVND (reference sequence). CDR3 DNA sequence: TGTGCCAGTAGCCTACTAGCGGGGATTTACAATGAGCAGTTCTTC. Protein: CASSLLAGIYNEQFF.

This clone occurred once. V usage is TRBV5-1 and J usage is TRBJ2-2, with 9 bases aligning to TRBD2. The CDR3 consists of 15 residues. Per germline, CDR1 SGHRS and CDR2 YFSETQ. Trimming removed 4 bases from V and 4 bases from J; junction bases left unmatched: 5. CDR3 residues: CASSLSGSATGELFF. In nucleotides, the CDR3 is TGCGCCAGCAGCCTTAGCGGGAGCGCCACCGGGGAGCTGTTTTTT.

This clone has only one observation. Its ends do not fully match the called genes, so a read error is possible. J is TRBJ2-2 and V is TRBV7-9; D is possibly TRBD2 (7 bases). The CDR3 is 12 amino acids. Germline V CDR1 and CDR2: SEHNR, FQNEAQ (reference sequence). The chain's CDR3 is CLGGANTGELFF. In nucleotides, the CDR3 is TGCCTTGGGGGGGCAAACACCGGGGAGCTGTTTTTT.

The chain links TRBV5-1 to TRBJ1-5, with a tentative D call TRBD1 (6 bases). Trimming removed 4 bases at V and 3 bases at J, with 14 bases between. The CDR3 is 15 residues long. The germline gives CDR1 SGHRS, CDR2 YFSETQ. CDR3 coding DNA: TGCGCCAGCAGCAGCGGGACATCCGACAATCAGCCCCAGCATTTT. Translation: CASSSGTSDNQPQHF.

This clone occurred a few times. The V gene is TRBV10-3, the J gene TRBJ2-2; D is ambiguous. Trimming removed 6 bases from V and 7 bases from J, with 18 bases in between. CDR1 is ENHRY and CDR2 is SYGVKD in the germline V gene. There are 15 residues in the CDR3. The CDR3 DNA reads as TGTGCCATCAGCCCCGGATCACTGAGTGACGGGGAGCTGTTTTTT. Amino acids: CAISPGSLSDGELFF.

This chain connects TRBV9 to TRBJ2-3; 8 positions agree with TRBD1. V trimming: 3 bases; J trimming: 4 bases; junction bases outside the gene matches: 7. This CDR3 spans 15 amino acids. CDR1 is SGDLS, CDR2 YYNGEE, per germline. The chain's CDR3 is CASSARTGGSDTQYF. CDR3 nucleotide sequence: TGTGCCAGCAGCGCCCGAACAGGGGGTTCAGATACGCAGTATTTT.

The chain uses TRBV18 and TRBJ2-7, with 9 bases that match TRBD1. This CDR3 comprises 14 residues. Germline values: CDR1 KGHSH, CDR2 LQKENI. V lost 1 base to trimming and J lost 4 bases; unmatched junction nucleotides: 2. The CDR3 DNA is TGTGCCAGCTCACCACGGACAGGGGAGTACGAGCAGTACTTC. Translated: CASSPRTGEYEQYF.

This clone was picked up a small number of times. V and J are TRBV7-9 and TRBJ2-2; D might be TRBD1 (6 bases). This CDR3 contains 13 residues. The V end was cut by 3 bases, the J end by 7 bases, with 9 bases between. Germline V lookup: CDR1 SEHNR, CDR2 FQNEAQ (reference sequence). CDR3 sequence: CASSLKGVGELFF. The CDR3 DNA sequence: TGTGCCAGCAGCTTGAAGGGGGTCGGGGAGCTGTTTTTT.

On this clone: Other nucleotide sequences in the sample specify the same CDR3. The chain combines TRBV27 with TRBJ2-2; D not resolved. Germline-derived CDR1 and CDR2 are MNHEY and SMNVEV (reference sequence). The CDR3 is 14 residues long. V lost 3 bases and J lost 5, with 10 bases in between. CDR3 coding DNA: TGTGCCAGCAGTTTTTACCGGCTAACCGGGGAGCTGTTTTTT. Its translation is CASSFYRLTGELFF.

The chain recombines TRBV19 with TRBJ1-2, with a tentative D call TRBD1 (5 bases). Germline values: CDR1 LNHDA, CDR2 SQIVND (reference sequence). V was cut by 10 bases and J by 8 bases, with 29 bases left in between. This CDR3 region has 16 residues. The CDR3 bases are TGTGCCACTCAAGCAAGCCGCGGCAGACAGTTAGGCGGCTACACCTTC. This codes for CATQASRGRQLGGYTF. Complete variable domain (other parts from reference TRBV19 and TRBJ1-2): DGGITQSPKYLFRKEGQNVTLSCEQNLNHDAMYWYRQDPGQGLRLIYYSQIVNDFQKGDIAEGYSVSREKKESFPLTVTSAQKNPTAFYLCATQASRGRQLGGYTFGSGTRLTVV.

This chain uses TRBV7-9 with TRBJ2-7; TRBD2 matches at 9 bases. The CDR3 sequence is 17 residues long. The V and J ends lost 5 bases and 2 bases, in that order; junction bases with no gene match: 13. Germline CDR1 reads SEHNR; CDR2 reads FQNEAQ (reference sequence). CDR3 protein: CASSPERGASGTYEQYF. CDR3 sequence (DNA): TGTGCCAGCAGCCCCGAGAGGGGGGCTAGCGGGACCTACGAGCAGTACTTC.

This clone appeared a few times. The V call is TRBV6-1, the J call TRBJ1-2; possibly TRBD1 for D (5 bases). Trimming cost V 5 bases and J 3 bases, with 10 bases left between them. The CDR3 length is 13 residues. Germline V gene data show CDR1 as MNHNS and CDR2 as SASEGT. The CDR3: CASSPQGYYGYTF. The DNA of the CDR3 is TGTGCCAGCAGTCCCCAGGGATACTATGGCTACACCTTC.

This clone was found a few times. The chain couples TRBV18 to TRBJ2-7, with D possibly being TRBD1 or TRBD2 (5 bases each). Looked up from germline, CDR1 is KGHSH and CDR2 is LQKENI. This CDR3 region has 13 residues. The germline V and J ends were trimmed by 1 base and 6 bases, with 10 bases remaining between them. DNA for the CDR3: TGTGCCAGCTCACCACGGGACGCCGGCGAGCAGTACTTC. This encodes CASSPRDAGEQYF. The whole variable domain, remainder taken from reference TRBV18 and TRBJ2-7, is NAGVMQNPRHLVRRRGQEARLRCSPMKGHSHVYWYRQLPEEGLKFMVYLQKENIIDESGMPKERFSAEFPKEGPSILRIQQVVRGDSAAYFCASSPRDAGEQYFGPGTRLTVT.

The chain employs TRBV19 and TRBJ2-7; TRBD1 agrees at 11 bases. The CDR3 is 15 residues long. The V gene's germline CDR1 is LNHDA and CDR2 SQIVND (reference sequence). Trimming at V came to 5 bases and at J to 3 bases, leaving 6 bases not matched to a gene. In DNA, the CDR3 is TGTGCCAGTAGTTTTACCGGGACAGGGGGCTACGAGCAGTACTTC. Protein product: CASSFTGTGGYEQYF.

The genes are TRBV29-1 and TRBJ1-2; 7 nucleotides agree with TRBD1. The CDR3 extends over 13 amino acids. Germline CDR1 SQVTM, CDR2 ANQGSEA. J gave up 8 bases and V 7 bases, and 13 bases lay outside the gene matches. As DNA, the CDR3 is TGCAGCGCTTCGGACAGGTTGGATGGCGGCTACACCTTC. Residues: CSASDRLDGGYTF.

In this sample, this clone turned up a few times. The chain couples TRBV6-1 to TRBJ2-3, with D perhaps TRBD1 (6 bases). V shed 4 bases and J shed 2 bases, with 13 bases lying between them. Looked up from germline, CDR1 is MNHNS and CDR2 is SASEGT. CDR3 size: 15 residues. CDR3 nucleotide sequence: TGTGCCAGCAGTGCCGGGACATCACTCACAGATACGCAGTATTTT. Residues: CASSAGTSLTDTQYF.

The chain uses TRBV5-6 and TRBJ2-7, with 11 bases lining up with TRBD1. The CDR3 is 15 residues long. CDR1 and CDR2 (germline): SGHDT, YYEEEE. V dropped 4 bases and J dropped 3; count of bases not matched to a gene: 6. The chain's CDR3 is CASSLTGQGDYEQYF. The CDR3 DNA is TGTGCCAGCAGCCTGACGGGACAGGGGGACTACGAGCAGTACTTC.

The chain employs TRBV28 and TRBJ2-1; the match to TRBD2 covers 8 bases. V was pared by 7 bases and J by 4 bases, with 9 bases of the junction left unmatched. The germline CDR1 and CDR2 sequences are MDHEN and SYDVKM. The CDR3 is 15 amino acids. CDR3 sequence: CASTSERETYNEQFF. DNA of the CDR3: TGTGCCAGCACTTCGGAGCGGGAGACGTACAATGAGCAGTTCTTC.

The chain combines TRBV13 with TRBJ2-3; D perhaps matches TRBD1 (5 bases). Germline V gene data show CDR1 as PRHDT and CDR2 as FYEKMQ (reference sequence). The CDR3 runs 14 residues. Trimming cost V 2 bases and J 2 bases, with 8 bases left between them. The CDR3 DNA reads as TGTGCCAGCAGCTTAAGACAGACCACAGATACGCAGTATTTT. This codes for CASSLRQTTDTQYF.

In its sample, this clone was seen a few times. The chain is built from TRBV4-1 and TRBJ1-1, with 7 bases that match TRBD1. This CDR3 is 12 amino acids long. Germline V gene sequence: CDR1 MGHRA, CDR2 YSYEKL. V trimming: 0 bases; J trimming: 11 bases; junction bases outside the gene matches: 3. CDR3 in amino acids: CASSQETGSAFF. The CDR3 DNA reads TGCGCCAGCAGCCAAGAGACAGGGTCGGCTTTCTTT.